A single sample gave rise to the 2 T cell receptor beta chains below, sequenced in a study of PD-L1 blockade in urothelial cancer. Clones were read by immunoSEQ multiplex PCR, and TCRdb kept only the in-frame ones, dropping some. Here the sample spans roughly 77,000 clones, about 83% being singletons. Time point in this sample: pretreatment peripheral blood. This specimen consisted of PBMCs, obtained around atezolizumab (anti-PD-L1) treatment. These receptor sequences come from a woman aged 70-85 years with urothelial cancer.

The rearrangement joins TRBV6-5 to TRBJ1-2; no clear D. There are 16 residues in the CDR3. V lost 1 base, J lost 2 bases, and 14 bases lay in between. The germline V gene has CDR1 MNHEY and CDR2 SVGAGI. The CDR3 protein is CASSYWARDLNYGYTF. The CDR3 region has the DNA TGTGCCAGCAGTTACTGGGCGAGGGATTTAAACTATGGCTACACCTTC.

The table lists this clone with a count of one. The chain uses TRBV9 and TRBJ2-5; the match to TRBD2 covers 13 bases. Trimming took 4 bases from V and 5 from J; bases not matched to a gene: 5. Germline-derived CDR1 and CDR2 are SGDLS and YYNGEE. This CDR3 region has 15 residues. This CDR3 is CASSTSGGAWETQYF. CDR3 in DNA: TGTGCCAGCAGCACTAGCGGGGGGGCGTGGGAGACCCAGTACTTC.